These T cell receptor beta chains were read from a single sample in a study of cytomegalovirus exposure and HLA in healthy donors. Clones were read by immunoSEQ multiplex PCR, and TCRdb kept only the in-frame ones, dropping some. Among under 120,000 clones listed, about 68% were seen once. Sequenced input: PBMCs. These receptor sequences come from a man aged 25 to 40 in good health and CMV-seropositive. CDR3s include the opening cysteine and the closing phenylalanine or tryptophan. The D gene is left open where the match is weak. Rows may omit the clone size; those that give it use once, few, many or a size class.

cdr3_length,clone_size,v_call,j_call,d_call,cdr3_aa,cdr3_nt
14,-,TRBV7-2,TRBJ2-5,-,CASSLVGFEETQYF,TGTGCCAGCAGCTTAGTGGGCTTTGAGGAGACCCAGTACTTC
15,-,TRBV7-7,TRBJ1-3,-,CASSLGYGSGNTIYF,TGTGCTAGCAGCTTAGGCTATGGCTCTGGAAACACCATATATTTT
16,few,TRBV5-1,TRBJ2-7,TRBD2,CASSRDPGGPIYEQYF,TGCGCCAGCAGCCGCGACCCGGGGGGGCCTATCTACGAGCAGTACTTC
14,-,TRBV4-1,TRBJ1-1,-,CASSPWPGEGEAFF,TGCGCCAGCAGCCCGTGGCCGGGGGAAGGGGAAGCTTTCTTT
14,-,TRBV2,TRBJ1-1,TRBD1,CASSEMTGYAEAFF,TGTGCCAGCAGTGAGATGACAGGGTATGCTGAAGCTTTCTTT
17,-,TRBV5-1,TRBJ2-7,TRBD2,CASSLGTSGGASNEQYF,TGCGCCAGCAGCTTGGGGACTAGCGGGGGGGCCTCCAACGAGCAGTACTTC
13,-,TRBV6-5,TRBJ2-5,TRBD2,CASSQLAAETQYF,TGTGCCAGCAGTCAACTAGCGGCGGAGACCCAGTACTTC
13,-,TRBV19,TRBJ1-5,-,CASSIIRESPQHF,TGTGCCAGTAGTATAATCAGGGAATCGCCCCAGCATTTT
15,-,TRBV11-2,TRBJ1-4,TRBD1,CASSRGTGGEEKLFF,TGTGCCAGCAGCCGCGGGACAGGGGGCGAGGAAAAACTGTTTTTT
14,-,TRBV4-1,TRBJ1-1,-,CASSPPLRVAEAFF,TGCGCCAGCAGCCCGCCTTTGAGGGTGGCTGAAGCTTTCTTT
13,once,TRBV7-9,TRBJ2-1,-,CASSGQIYNEQFF,TGTGCCAGCAGCGGACAGATCTACAATGAGCAGTTCTTC
15,once,TRBV2,TRBJ2-1,-,CASSENSGSIDEQFF,TGTGCCAGCAGTGAAAACTCGGGGTCGATCGATGAGCAGTTCTTC
15,few,TRBV5-5,TRBJ1-1,TRBD1,CASSLAGTGYTEAFF,TGTGCCAGCAGCCTGGCCGGGACAGGGTACACTGAAGCTTTCTTT
13,many,TRBV19,TRBJ2-5,-,CASSISGWGTQYF,TGTGCCAGTAGTATATCGGGGTGGGGGACCCAGTACTTC
12,-,TRBV2,TRBJ2-3,-,CASKGDTDTQYF,TGTGCCAGCAAAGGAGACACAGATACGCAGTATTTT
15,-,TRBV18,TRBJ2-4,TRBD1,CASSQDRGPENIQYF,TGTGCCAGCTCACAAGACAGGGGGCCAGAAAACATTCAGTACTTC
12,-,TRBV6-5,TRBJ1-2,-,CATSTRSYGYTF,TGTGCCACCTCGACACGCAGCTATGGCTACACCTTC
16,-,TRBV6-5,TRBJ1-2,TRBD1,CASSYLRTGGGYGYTF,TGTGCCAGCAGTTACTTGAGAACAGGGGGCGGATATGGCTACACCTTC
10,few,TRBV18,TRBJ2-5,-,CASSSETQYF,TGTGCCAGCTCCTCAGAGACCCAGTACTTC
13,-,TRBV5-4,TRBJ2-5,-,CASQRTLQETQYF,TGTGCCAGTCAGCGGACGCTCCAAGAGACCCAGTACTTC
13,-,TRBV29-1,TRBJ2-1,-,CSSNSLLDNEQFF,TGCAGCTCCAACAGCCTACTCGACAATGAGCAGTTCTTC
13,-,TRBV7-8,TRBJ1-1,-,CASLWGVNTEAFF,TGTGCCAGCCTATGGGGGGTGAACACTGAAGCTTTCTTT
17,-,TRBV27,TRBJ2-7,-,CASSPIPLGGSSYEQYF,TGTGCCAGCAGTCCCATCCCCCTCGGGGGATCCTCCTACGAGCAGTACTTC
14,-,TRBV25-1,TRBJ1-6,-,CASSELGVSSPLHF,TGTGCCAGCAGTGAATTAGGGGTTAGCTCACCCCTCCACTTT
15,-,TRBV4-1,TRBJ2-5,-,CASSSDRGVGGTQYF,TGCGCCAGCAGCTCTGACCGGGGAGTAGGCGGGACCCAGTACTTC
16,-,TRBV27,TRBJ2-4,-,CASSAGVSPGKNIQYF,TGTGCCAGCAGTGCCGGTGTCTCTCCGGGCAAAAACATTCAGTACTTC
14,-,TRBV9,TRBJ2-5,TRBD1,CASSVGGTEEAQYF,TGTGCCAGCAGCGTAGGGGGGACAGAAGAGGCCCAGTACTTC
13,-,TRBV7-6,TRBJ2-3,-,CASSLAQADTQYF,TGTGCCAGCAGCTTAGCTCAGGCAGATACGCAGTATTTT
13,-,TRBV29-1,TRBJ1-1,TRBD1,CSVGLTGGTEAFF,TGCAGCGTAGGACTGACAGGGGGCACTGAAGCTTTCTTT
14,-,TRBV6-5,TRBJ1-2,TRBD1,CASSGDRSNYGYTF,TGTGCCAGCAGTGGGGACAGGAGCAACTATGGCTACACCTTC
14,-,TRBV5-4,TRBJ1-4,-,CASSLGGGNEKLFF,TGTGCCAGCAGCCTCGGGGGGGGAAATGAAAAACTGTTTTTT
13,-,TRBV5-1,TRBJ1-2,-,CASSPDSTYGYTF,TGCGCCAGCAGCCCAGACAGTACCTATGGCTACACCTTC
15,-,TRBV6-5,TRBJ1-1,TRBD1,CASSDFSNRGFGAFF,TGTGCCAGCAGTGACTTTTCGAACAGGGGATTCGGAGCTTTCTTT
13,once,TRBV5-8,TRBJ1-2,-,CASRKDINYGYTF,TGTGCCAGCAGAAAAGACATAAACTATGGCTACACCTTC
12,few,TRBV5-6,TRBJ2-3,TRBD2,CASTGGADTQYF,TGTGCCAGCACGGGGGGGGCAGATACGCAGTATTTT
18,-,TRBV7-5,TRBJ1-2,-,CATLPPRDIRLPVYGYTF,TGTGCCACCCTACCGCCTCGGGACATTAGGTTACCTGTCTATGGCTACACCTTC
15,-,TRBV5-1,TRBJ1-2,TRBD1,CASSLGSGGSGGYTF,TGCGCCAGCAGCTTAGGGTCAGGGGGATCTGGTGGCTACACCTTC
15,-,TRBV4-1,TRBJ2-5,-,CASSQDADSQETQYF,TGCGCCAGCAGCCAAGATGCGGACTCCCAAGAGACCCAGTACTTC
13,few,TRBV10-1,TRBJ2-7,-,CATSSGRTYEQYF,TGCGCCACCTCCAGCGGACGGACCTACGAGCAGTACTTC
13,few,TRBV4-1,TRBJ2-5,-,CASSQWRGETQYF,TGCGCCAGCAGCCAATGGCGAGGAGAGACCCAGTACTTC
17,few,TRBV23-1,TRBJ1-4,-,CASSQTNSVPRKEKLFF,TGCGCCAGCAGTCAAACTAATTCGGTTCCAAGGAAGGAAAAACTGTTTTTT
15,-,TRBV2,TRBJ2-7,-,CASRATTSSSYEQYF,TGTGCCAGCAGGGCGACAACAAGTAGCTCCTACGAGCAGTACTTC
14,-,TRBV23-1,TRBJ1-1,TRBD1,CASSQKGQGSEAFF,TGCGCCAGCAGTCAGAAAGGACAGGGCTCTGAAGCTTTCTTT
15,-,TRBV14,TRBJ1-4,TRBD1,CAGSRGGWGYEKLFF,TGTGCCGGCAGCCGAGGGGGCTGGGGGTATGAAAAACTGTTTTTT
17,-,TRBV5-5,TRBJ1-4,-,CASSSKTYRVSGEKLFF,TGTGCCAGCAGCTCGAAAACTTACAGGGTTTCGGGTGAAAAACTGTTTTTT
15,-,TRBV5-1,TRBJ2-5,TRBD2,CASSSLAGGQETQYF,TGCGCCAGCAGCTCTCTAGCGGGGGGGCAAGAGACCCAGTACTTC
15,few,TRBV5-1,TRBJ1-1,-,CASSLDLGHITEAFF,TGCGCCAGCAGCTTGGACTTGGGACACATTACTGAAGCTTTCTTT
16,-,TRBV9,TRBJ1-1,TRBD1,CASSPRPGTGGPEAFF,TGTGCCAGCAGCCCACGTCCCGGGACAGGGGGCCCTGAAGCTTTCTTT
13,-,TRBV10-3,TRBJ2-7,TRBD2,CAITSSGGYEQYF,TGTGCCATCACATCTAGCGGGGGATACGAGCAGTACTTC
19,-,TRBV27,TRBJ2-3,TRBD1,CASSLSRPPGTGRGHTQYF,TGTGCCAGCAGTTTATCCCGCCCCCCAGGGACAGGTAGGGGACATACGCAGTATTTT
17,-,TRBV4-1,TRBJ2-1,-,CASSQYPAPGAANEQFF,TGCGCCAGCAGCCAATACCCAGCTCCGGGTGCCGCCAATGAGCAGTTCTTC
15,-,TRBV2,TRBJ2-2,-,CASSDPTTNTGELFF,TGTGCCAGCAGTGATCCCACTACGAACACCGGGGAGCTGTTTTTT
17,-,TRBV28,TRBJ2-1,TRBD2,CASSLPIAGDSYNEQFF,TGTGCCAGCAGTTTACCTATAGCGGGCGACTCCTACAATGAGCAGTTCTTC
15,-,TRBV15,TRBJ1-5,-,CATSSGEVGNQPQHF,TGTGCCACCAGCAGCGGGGAAGTCGGCAATCAGCCCCAGCATTTT
13,-,TRBV6-1,TRBJ2-3,TRBD2,CASSGGGAGTQYF,TGTGCCAGCAGTGGCGGGGGGGCGGGTACGCAGTATTTT
15,-,TRBV10-3,TRBJ2-1,-,CAISEAGSSYNEQFF,TGTGCCATCAGTGAGGCGGGTAGCTCCTACAATGAGCAGTTCTTC
15,-,TRBV19,TRBJ2-3,TRBD2,CASSSRGGSTDTQYF,TGTGCCAGTAGTAGCCGCGGGGGTAGCACAGATACGCAGTATTTT
16,-,TRBV10-2,TRBJ1-1,-,CASRTTGMSMNTEAFF,TGCGCCAGCAGAACAACAGGGATGTCGATGAACACTGAAGCTTTCTTT
14,-,TRBV6-5,TRBJ2-7,-,CASSPRLNSYEQHF,TGTGCCAGCAGTCCTCGACTAAACTCCTACGAGCAGCACTTC